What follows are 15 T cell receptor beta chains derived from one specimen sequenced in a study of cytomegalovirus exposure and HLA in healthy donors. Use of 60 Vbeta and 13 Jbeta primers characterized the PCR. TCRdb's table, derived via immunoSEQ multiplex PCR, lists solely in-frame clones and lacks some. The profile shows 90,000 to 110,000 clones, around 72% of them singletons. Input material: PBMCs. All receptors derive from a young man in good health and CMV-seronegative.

The CDR3 protein is CASSLRTSGGTDTQYF. CDR3 bases: TGTGCCAGCAGTTTAAGAACTAGCGGGGGCACAGATACGCAGTATTTT. V is TRBV28 and J is TRBJ2-3; TRBD2 aligns across 10 bases. The CDR3 is 16 amino acids. Germline loops: CDR1 MDHEN, CDR2 SYDVKM. V trimming: 2 bases; J trimming: 1 base; junction bases outside the gene matches: 3.

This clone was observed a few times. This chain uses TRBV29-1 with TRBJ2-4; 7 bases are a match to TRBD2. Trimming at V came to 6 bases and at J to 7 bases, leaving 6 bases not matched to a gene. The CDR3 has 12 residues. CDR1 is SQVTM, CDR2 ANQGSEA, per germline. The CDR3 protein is CSVSEGGNIQYF. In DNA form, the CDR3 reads TGCAGCGTGTCGGAGGGAGGGAACATTCAGTACTTC.

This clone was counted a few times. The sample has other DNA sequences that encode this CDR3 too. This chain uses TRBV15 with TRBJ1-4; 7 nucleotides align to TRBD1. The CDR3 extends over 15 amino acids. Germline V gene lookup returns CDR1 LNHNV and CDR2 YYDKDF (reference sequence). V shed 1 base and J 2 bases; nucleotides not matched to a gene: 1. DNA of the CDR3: TGTGCCACCAGCAGAGGGGGACAGACTAATGAAAAACTGTTTTTT. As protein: CATSRGGQTNEKLFF. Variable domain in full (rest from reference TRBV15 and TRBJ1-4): DAMVIQNPRYQVTQFGKPVTLSCSQTLNHNVMYWYQQKSSQAPKLLFHYYDKDFNNEADTPDNFQSRRPNTSFCFLDIRSPGLGDTAMYLCATSRGGQTNEKLFFGSGTQLSVL.

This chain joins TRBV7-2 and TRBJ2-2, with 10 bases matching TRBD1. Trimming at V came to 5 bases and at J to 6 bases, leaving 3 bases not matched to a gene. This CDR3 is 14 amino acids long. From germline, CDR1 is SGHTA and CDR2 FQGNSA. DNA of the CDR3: TGTGCCAGCAGCATAGGACAGGGGGCCGGGGAGCTGTTTTTT. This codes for CASSIGQGAGELFF.

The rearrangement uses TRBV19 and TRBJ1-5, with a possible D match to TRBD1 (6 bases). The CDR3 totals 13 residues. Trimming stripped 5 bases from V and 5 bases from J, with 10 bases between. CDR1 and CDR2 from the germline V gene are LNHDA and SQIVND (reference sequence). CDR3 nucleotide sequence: TGTGCCAGTAGTCCGACAGGAGATCAGCCCCAGCATTTT. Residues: CASSPTGDQPQHF.

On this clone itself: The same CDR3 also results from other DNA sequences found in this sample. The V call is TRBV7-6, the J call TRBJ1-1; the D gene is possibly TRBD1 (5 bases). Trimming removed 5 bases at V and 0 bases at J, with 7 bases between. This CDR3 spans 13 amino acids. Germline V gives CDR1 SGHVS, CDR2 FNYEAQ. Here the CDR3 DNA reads TGTGCCAGCAGCCCAGGGTTGAACACTGAAGCTTTCTTT. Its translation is CASSPGLNTEAFF.

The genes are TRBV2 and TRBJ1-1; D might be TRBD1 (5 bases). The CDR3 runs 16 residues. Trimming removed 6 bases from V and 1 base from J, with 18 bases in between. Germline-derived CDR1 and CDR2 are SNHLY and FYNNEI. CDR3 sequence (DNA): TGTGCCAGCAGCAAGGATGGCCAGGGCCCGAACACTGAAGCTTTCTTT. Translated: CASSKDGQGPNTEAFF.

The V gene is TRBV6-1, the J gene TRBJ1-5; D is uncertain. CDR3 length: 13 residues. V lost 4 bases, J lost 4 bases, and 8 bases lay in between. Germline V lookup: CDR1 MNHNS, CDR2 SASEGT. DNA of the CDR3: TGTGCCAGCAGTGGGTCCAGGAATCAGCCCCAGCATTTT. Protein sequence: CASSGSRNQPQHF.

The CDR3 sequence: CASSYRTGGEQYF. CDR3 nucleotides: TGTGCCAGCAGTTACCGGACAGGGGGTGAGCAGTACTTC. V and J are TRBV6-5 and TRBJ2-7; 10 bases match TRBD1. Germline-derived CDR1 and CDR2 are MNHEY and SVGAGI. Unmatched junction bases numbered 2, after V lost 2 bases and J lost 7 bases. The CDR3 runs 13 residues.

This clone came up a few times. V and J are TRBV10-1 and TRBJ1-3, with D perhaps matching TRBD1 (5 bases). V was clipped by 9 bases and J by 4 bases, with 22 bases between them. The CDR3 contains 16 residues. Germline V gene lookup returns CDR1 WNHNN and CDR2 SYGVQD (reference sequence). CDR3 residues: CARRLLRGLSGNTIYF. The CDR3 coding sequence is TGCGCCAGGAGGCTGTTAAGGGGACTGAGCGGAAACACCATATATTTT.

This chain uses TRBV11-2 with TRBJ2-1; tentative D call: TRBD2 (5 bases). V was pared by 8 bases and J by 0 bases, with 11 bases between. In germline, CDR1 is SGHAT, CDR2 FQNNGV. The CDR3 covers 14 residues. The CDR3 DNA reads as TGTGCCAGCCGCGGACTGGGCTCCTACAATGAGCAGTTCTTC. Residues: CASRGLGSYNEQFF.

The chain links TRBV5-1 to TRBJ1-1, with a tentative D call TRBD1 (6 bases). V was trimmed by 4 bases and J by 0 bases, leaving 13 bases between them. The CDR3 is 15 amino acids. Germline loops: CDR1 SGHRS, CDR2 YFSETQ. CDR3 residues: CASSQDSTMNTEAFF. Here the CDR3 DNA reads TGCGCCAGCAGCCAGGACAGTACCATGAACACTGAAGCTTTCTTT.

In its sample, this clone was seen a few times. This CDR3 reads CASSSRGGADEKLFF. The CDR3 DNA reads as TGTGCCAGCAGCTCCCGCGGGGGCGCAGATGAAAAACTGTTTTTT. The chain has TRBV7-9 and TRBJ1-4, with a tentative D call TRBD1 (6 bases). The V gene's germline CDR1 is SEHNR and CDR2 FQNEAQ (reference sequence). The CDR3 has 15 amino acids. V lost 4 bases, J lost 6 bases, and 15 bases lay in between.

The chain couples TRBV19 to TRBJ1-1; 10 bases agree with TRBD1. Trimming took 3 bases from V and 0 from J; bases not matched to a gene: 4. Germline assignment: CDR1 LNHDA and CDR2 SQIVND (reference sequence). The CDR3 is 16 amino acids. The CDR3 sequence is CASSMDRGDLNTEAFF. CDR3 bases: TGTGCCAGTAGTATGGACAGGGGGGACTTGAACACTGAAGCTTTCTTT.

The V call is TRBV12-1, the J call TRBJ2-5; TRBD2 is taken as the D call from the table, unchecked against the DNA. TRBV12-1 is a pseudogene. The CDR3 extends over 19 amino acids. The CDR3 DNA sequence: TGTGCCAGCAGCTTTTTTGTGCTGATGACTAGCGGGGATCAAGAGACCCAGTACTTC. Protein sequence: CASSFFVLMTSGDQETQYF.